The source of this TCR beta chain is a study of technical replicates of blood from a handful of donors. There are 13 residues in the CDR3. CDR1 is MNHNS, CDR2 SASEGT, per germline. With 4 bases removed from V and 8 bases from J, the gap between germline ends came to 11 bases. TCRdb's copy holds only in-frame clones and misses some; the assay was immunoSEQ multiplex PCR. Of about 60,000 clones in the sample, about 90% were seen once. The sequenced sample consisted of PBMCs. This chain joins TRBV6-1 and TRBJ1-4; possibly TRBD1 for D (6 bases). This TCR derives from a human donor in good health. Some clones in this sample may be carry-over from other donors' samples. The CDR3 spells CASSAQGKEKLFF. Written as DNA, the CDR3 is TGTGCCAGCAGTGCGCAGGGGAAGGAAAAACTGTTTTTT.